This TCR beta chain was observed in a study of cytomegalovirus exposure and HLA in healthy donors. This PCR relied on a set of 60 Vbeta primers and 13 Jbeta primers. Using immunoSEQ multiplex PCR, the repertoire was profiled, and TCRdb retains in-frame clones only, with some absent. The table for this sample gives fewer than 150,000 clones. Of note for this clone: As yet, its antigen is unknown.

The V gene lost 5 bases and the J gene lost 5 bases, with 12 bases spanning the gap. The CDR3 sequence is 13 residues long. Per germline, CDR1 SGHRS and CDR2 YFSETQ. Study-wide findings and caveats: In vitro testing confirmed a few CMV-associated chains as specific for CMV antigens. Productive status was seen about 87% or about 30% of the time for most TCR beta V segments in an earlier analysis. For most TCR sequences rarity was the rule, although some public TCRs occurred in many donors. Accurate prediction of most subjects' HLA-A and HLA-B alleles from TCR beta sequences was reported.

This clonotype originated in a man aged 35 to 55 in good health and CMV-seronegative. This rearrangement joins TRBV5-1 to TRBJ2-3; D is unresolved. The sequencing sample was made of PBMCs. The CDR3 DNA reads TGCGCCAGCAGACAGCCCCCCGTAGATACGCAGTATTTT. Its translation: CASRQPPVDTQYF.